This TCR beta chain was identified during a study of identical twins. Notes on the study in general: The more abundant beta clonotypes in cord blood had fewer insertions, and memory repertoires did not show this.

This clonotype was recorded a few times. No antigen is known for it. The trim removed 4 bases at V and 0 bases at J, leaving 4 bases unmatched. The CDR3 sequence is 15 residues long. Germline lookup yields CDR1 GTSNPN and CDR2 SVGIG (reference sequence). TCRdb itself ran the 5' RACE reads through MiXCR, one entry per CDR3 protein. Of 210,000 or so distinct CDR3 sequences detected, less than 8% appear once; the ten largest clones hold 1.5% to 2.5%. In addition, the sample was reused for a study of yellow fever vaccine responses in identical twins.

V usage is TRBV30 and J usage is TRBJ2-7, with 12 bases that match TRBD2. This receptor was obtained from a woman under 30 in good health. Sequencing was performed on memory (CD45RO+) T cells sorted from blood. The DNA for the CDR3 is TGTGCCTGGACTCTAGCGGGGGGGAGCTCCTACGAGCAGTACTTC. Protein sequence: CAWTLAGGSSYEQYF. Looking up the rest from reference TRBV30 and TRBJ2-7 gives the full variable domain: SQTIHQWPATLVQPVGSPLSLECTVEGTSNPNLYWYRQAAGRGLQLLFYSVGIGQISSEVPQNLSASRPQDRQFILSSKKLLLSDSGFYLCAWTLAGGSSYEQYFGPGTRLTVT.